This is a list of T cell receptor beta chains from one sample in a study of T-cell reconstitution after alpha-beta-depleted transplantation in children. TCRdb called the PCR reads again in MiXCR, with one record for every CDR3 protein. The sample records around 200,000 distinct CDR3 sequences, over 5.5% being singletons. This material consisted of PBMCs from the stem cell graft donor, taken from the stem cell graft. The receptors originated from a human donor who donated a stem cell graft to a child with Wiskott-Aldrich syndrome. Both conserved end residues are part of each CDR3. A D gene is named only where the DNA matches it firmly. Clone size is stated in some rows and not others, as once, few, many or a class when expanded.

clone_size | j_call | v_call | cdr3_length | d_call | cdr3_aa | cdr3_nt
many | TRBJ1-3 | TRBV25-1 | 13 | NA | CASSEYSGNTIYF | TGTGCCAGCAGTGAATACTCTGGAAACACCATATATTTT
many | TRBJ2-3 | TRBV5-6 | 15 | NA | CASSLGWARTDTQYF | TGTGCCAGCAGCTTGGGCTGGGCGAGGACAGATACGCAGTATTTT
many | TRBJ1-2 | TRBV4-1 | 12 | NA | CASSQGGPGYTF | TGCGCCAGCAGCCAGGGGGGGCCTGGCTACACCTTC
many | TRBJ1-3 | TRBV5-1 | 14 | NA | CASSPQGGRNTIYF | TGCGCCAGCAGCCCCCAGGGAGGAAGAAACACCATATATTTT
few | TRBJ2-7 | TRBV6-1 | 15 | TRBD1 | CASSPGQGVVYEQYF | TGTGCCAGCAGCCCGGGACAGGGGGTTGTGTACGAGCAGTACTTC
few | TRBJ2-5 | TRBV3-1 | 15 | NA | CASSLVPGSQETQYF | TGTGCCAGCAGCCTCGTCCCGGGGTCACAAGAGACCCAGTACTTC
many | TRBJ2-5 | TRBV12-3/TRBV12-4 | 14 | NA | CASRSAPLGETQYF | TGTGCCAGCAGGTCGGCACCCCTGGGAGAGACCCAGTACTTC
many | TRBJ1-2 | TRBV10-3 | 14 | TRBD1 | CAISSLGDRGSYTF | TGTGCCATCAGTTCCTTGGGGGACAGGGGGAGCTACACCTTC
many | TRBJ1-2 | TRBV6-5 | 15 | TRBD1 | CASSSQDRVLGGYTF | TGTGCCAGCAGTTCCCAGGACAGGGTACTAGGTGGCTACACCTTC
many | TRBJ1-2 | TRBV12-3/TRBV12-4 | 13 | NA | CASSLQRNYGYTF | TGTGCCAGCAGTCTACAGCGTAACTATGGCTACACCTTC
many | TRBJ1-5 | TRBV4-1 | 19 | NA | CASSQDLSPSGRSNQPQHF | TGCGCCAGCAGCCAAGATCTAAGTCCGTCAGGGAGGAGCAATCAGCCCCAGCATTTT
NA | TRBJ2-7 | TRBV6-2/TRBV6-3 | 13 | NA | CASSGGRTYEQYF | TGTGCCAGCAGTGGGGGCCGGACCTACGAGCAGTACTTC
many | TRBJ2-1 | TRBV7-9 | 13 | NA | CASSLAGGDEQFF | TGTGCCAGCAGCTTAGCTGGGGGCGATGAGCAGTTCTTC
many | TRBJ1-2 | TRBV27 | 13 | NA | CASSPRRAYGYTF | TGTGCCAGCAGTCCACGCAGGGCGTATGGCTACACCTTC
few | TRBJ2-2 | TRBV4-1 | 18 | NA | CASSGYRVSTQNTGELFF | TGCGCCAGCAGCGGATACAGGGTCTCGACACAGAACACCGGGGAGCTGTTTTTT
many | TRBJ2-7 | TRBV7-2 | 15 | NA | CASSLVPTKPYEQYF | TGTGCCAGCAGCTTAGTACCGACCAAGCCCTACGAGCAGTACTTC
NA | TRBJ2-1 | TRBV5-1 | 14 | NA | CASQGVLAANEQFF | TGCGCCAGCCAAGGGGTATTAGCGGCGAATGAGCAGTTCTTC
many | TRBJ1-4 | TRBV4-3 | 12 | NA | CASSQDREKLFF | TGCGCCAGCAGCCAAGATCGCGAAAAACTGTTTTTT
few | TRBJ2-1 | TRBV7-9 | 15 | TRBD1 | CASSHRGILYNEQFF | TGTGCCAGCAGCCACAGGGGAATTCTCTACAATGAGCAGTTCTTC
NA | TRBJ2-7 | TRBV7-8 | 17 | TRBD2 | CASSALGGLAGVYEQYF | TGTGCCAGCAGCGCTCTCGGCGGGCTAGCGGGGGTCTACGAGCAGTACTTC
NA | TRBJ2-1 | TRBV6-1 | 14 | NA | CASSPGPFFGGMFF | TGTGCCAGCAGTCCCGGGCCGTTCTTTGGCGGGATGTTCTTC
NA | TRBJ2-7 | TRBV6-5 | 17 | TRBD2 | CASSYRFSGRASYEQYF | TGTGCCAGCAGTTATCGGTTTAGCGGGAGGGCCTCCTACGAGCAGTACTTC